One sample yielded the 6 T cell receptor beta chains listed below, sequenced in a study of OX40 agonist ivuxolimab in advanced cancers. The method was immunoSEQ multiplex PCR; TCRdb's version includes in-frame clones alone and lacks a portion of them. The sample lists approximately 76,000 clones, around nine tenths seen once, with under 1% in the top ten. The source was CD4+ or CD8+ T cells sorted from blood, collected in a trial of the OX40 agonist ivuxolimab. These receptors were obtained from an adult with an advanced solid tumor such as melanoma, head and neck, liver or kidney cancer.

V and J are TRBV19 and TRBJ2-1; no definite D call. This CDR3 region has 14 residues. The V gene's germline CDR1 is LNHDA and CDR2 SQIVND (reference sequence). V lost 6 bases to trimming and J lost 6 bases, with 15 bases between them. DNA of the CDR3: TGTGCCAGTAGCACCGCGACCATACTCAATGAGCAGTTCTTC. Translation gives CASSTATILNEQFF.

This chain connects TRBV4-1 to TRBJ2-1, with D possibly TRBD1 on 6 matching bases. CDR1 is MGHRA and CDR2 is YSYEKL in the germline V gene. The CDR3 has 20 residues. V lost 3 bases and J lost 3, with 27 bases in between. In nucleotides, the CDR3 is TGCGCCAGCAGCCACAAACCCACCACGGCGGTAGGGGGATACTACAATGAGCAGTTCTTC. Translation gives CASSHKPTTAVGGYYNEQFF.

This chain joins TRBV30 and TRBJ2-3; maybe TRBD2 (6 bases). Germline CDR1 reads GTSNPN; CDR2 reads SVGIG (reference sequence). The CDR3 sequence is 16 residues long. The ends were cut back, 0 bases at V and 4 bases at J, with 17 bases in the middle. CDR3 in amino acids: CAWSVRLGSIADTQYF. DNA of the CDR3: TGTGCCTGGAGTGTGCGACTAGGGTCGATCGCAGATACGCAGTATTTT.

This clone was detected only a few times. This rearrangement joins TRBV7-3 to TRBJ1-5; D gene unclear. V gave up 4 bases and J gave up 4 bases, with 8 bases separating them. The CDR3 covers 13 residues. Per the germline V gene, CDR1 is SGHTA and CDR2 is FQGTGA. The CDR3 nucleotides are TGTGCCAGCAGCTACGTCCGAAATCAGCCCCAGCATTTT. This encodes CASSYVRNQPQHF. Together with reference TRBV7-3 and TRBJ1-5, the CDR3 gives the full variable domain: GAGVSQTPSNKVTEKGKYVELRCDPISGHTALYWYRQSLGQGPEFLIYFQGTGAADDSGLPNDRFFAVRPEGSVSTLKIQRTERGDSAVYLCASSYVRNQPQHFGDGTRLSIL.

The chain couples TRBV5-1 to TRBJ2-5; TRBD2 matches at 13 bases. The CDR3 covers 18 residues. Looked up from germline, CDR1 is SGHRS and CDR2 is YFSETQ. After removal of 2 bases from V and 5 bases from J, the junction contained 12 bases not matched to a gene. The CDR3 sequence is CASSFLSLGLAGVETQYF. CDR3 sequence (DNA): TGCGCCAGCAGCTTTTTAAGCCTAGGACTAGCGGGAGTCGAGACCCAGTACTTC.

This rearrangement joins TRBV28 to TRBJ2-2; 9 nucleotides line up with TRBD2. Germline loops: CDR1 MDHEN, CDR2 SYDVKM. This CDR3 contains 19 residues. V gave up 4 bases and J gave up 7 bases; unmatched junction bases: 19. The CDR3 sequence is CASSSSSFRGRVGGGELFF. The CDR3 coding sequence is TGTGCCAGCAGTTCCAGCTCCTTTCGCGGGAGGGTAGGGGGCGGGGAGCTGTTTTTT.